These 6 T cell receptor beta chains came from one sample sequenced in a study of blood T cell repertoires in COVID-19. The data were produced by immunoSEQ multiplex PCR, yet TCRdb's version contains in-frame clones alone and is incomplete. The top ten hold 4.2% of the sample, which has roughly 280,000 clones, 84% seen once. Sequencing was carried out using peripheral blood. The receptor source for this set is a man aged 60 to 75 with acute or convalescent COVID-19.

The chain carries TRBV28 and TRBJ2-1; D is undetermined. The V gene lost 8 bases and the J gene lost 5 bases, with 13 bases spanning the gap. The CDR3 covers 13 residues. The germline CDR1 and CDR2 sequences are MDHEN and SYDVKM. In nucleotides, the CDR3 is TGTGCCAGCTGGAAGCGAGGCAACAATGAGCAGTTCTTC. Protein sequence: CASWKRGNNEQFF.

The V gene is TRBV7-8, the J gene TRBJ1-5; weak D call: TRBD1 (5 bases). With 4 bases removed from V and 7 bases from J, the gap between germline ends came to 17 bases. Per the germline V gene, CDR1 is SGHVS and CDR2 is FQNEAQ. The CDR3 has 15 residues. The CDR3 sequence is CASSSGRTGWQPQHF. Here the CDR3 DNA reads TGTGCCAGCAGCTCAGGGAGGACTGGTTGGCAGCCCCAGCATTTT.

The gene calls are TRBV10-3 and TRBJ1-2; D gene ambiguous. This CDR3 region has 14 residues. V gave up 0 bases and J gave up 4 bases, with 9 bases separating them. In germline, CDR1 is ENHRY, CDR2 SYGVKD. Here the CDR3 reads CAISESDSTYGYTF. CDR3 sequence (DNA): TGTGCCATCAGTGAGTCTGACTCCACCTATGGCTACACCTTC.

The chain is built from TRBV18 and TRBJ2-3, with unresolved D. Germline CDR1 KGHSH, CDR2 LQKENI. This CDR3 spans 15 amino acids. The ends were cut back, 5 bases at V and 4 bases at J, with 16 bases in the middle. This chain's CDR3 is CASSSTEAPPDTQYF. The CDR3 DNA reads as TGTGCCAGCTCAAGTACTGAGGCCCCGCCAGATACGCAGTATTTT.

This chain joins TRBV19 and TRBJ2-1, with D perhaps matching TRBD1 (5 bases). Germline CDR1 LNHDA, CDR2 SQIVND (reference sequence). The ends were cut back, 5 bases at V and 5 bases at J, with 13 bases in the middle. CDR3 length: 14 residues. In nucleotides, the CDR3 is TGTGCCAGTAGTCCGCGCCCACAGGACAATGAGCAGTTCTTC. It translates to CASSPRPQDNEQFF.

The rearrangement joins TRBV6-5 to TRBJ2-6; D may be TRBD2 (6 bases). Trimming left V 7 bases short and J 1 base short, with 11 bases between. Germline V gives CDR1 MNHEY, CDR2 SVGAGI. The CDR3 totals 15 residues. CDR3 region: CASIGTFSGANVLTF. The CDR3 DNA reads TGTGCCAGCATTGGGACTTTTTCTGGGGCCAACGTCCTGACTTTC.